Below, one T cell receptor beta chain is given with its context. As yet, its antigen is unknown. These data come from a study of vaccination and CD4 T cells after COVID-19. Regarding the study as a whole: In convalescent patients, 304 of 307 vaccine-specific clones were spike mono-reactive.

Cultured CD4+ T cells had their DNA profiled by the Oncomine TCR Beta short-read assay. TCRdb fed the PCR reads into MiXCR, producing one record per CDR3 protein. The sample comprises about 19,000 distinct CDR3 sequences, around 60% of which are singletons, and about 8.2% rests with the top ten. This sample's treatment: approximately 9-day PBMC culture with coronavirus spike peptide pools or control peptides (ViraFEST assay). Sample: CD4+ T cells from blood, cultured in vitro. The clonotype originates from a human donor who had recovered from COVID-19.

Written as DNA, the CDR3 is TGTGCCAGCAGTCCTACGACGGGACAGGCGCAGTATTTT. This translates into CASSPTTGQAQYF. The J gene is TRBJ2-3, the V gene TRBV27; TRBD1 matches 8 bases. Unmatched junction bases numbered 8, after V lost 5 bases and J lost 10 bases. This CDR3 spans 13 amino acids. Germline V gives CDR1 MNHEY, CDR2 SMNVEV (reference sequence).